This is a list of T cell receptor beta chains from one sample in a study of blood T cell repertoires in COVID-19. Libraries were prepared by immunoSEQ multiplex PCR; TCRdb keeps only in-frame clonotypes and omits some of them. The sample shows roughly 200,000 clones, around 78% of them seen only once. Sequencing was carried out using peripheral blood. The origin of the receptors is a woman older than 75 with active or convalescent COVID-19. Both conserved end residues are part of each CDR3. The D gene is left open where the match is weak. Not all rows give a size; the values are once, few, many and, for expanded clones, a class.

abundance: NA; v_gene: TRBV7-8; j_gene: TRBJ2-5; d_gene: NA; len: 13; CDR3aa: CATLPTARETQYF; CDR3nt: TGTGCCACCTTACCTACCGCGAGAGAGACCCAGTACTTC
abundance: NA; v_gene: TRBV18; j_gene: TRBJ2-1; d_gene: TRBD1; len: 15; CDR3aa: CASSTGTGSYNEQFF; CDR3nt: TGTGCCAGCTCAACCGGGACAGGGTCTTACAATGAGCAGTTCTTC
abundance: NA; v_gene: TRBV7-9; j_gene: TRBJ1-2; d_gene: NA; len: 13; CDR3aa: CASSLAQHYGYTF; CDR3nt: TGTGCCAGCAGCTTAGCACAGCACTATGGCTACACCTTC
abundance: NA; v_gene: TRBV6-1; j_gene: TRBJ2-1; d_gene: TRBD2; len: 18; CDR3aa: CASSVGTSGWSSYNEQFF; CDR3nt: TGTGCCAGCAGTGTGGGCACTAGCGGGTGGAGCTCCTACAATGAGCAGTTCTTC
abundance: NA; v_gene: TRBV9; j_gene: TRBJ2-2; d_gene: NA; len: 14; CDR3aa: CASSVVPVPGELFF; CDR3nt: TGTGCCAGCAGCGTAGTGCCGGTACCCGGGGAGCTGTTTTTT
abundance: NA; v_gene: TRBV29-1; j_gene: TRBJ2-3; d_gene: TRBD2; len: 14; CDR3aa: CSGQLAGGLSTQYF; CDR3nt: TGCAGCGGCCAACTAGCGGGGGGGCTTAGTACGCAGTATTTT
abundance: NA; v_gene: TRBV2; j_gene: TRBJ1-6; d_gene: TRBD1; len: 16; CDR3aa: CASNRDSLGGSSPLHF; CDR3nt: TGTGCCAGCAATCGGGACAGCTTAGGGGGTAGTTCACCCCTCCACTTT
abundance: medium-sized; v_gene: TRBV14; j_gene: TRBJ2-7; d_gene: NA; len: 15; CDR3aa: CASSQGGGASYEQYF; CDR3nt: TGTGCCAGCAGCCAAGGGGGGGGCGCATCCTACGAGCAGTACTTC
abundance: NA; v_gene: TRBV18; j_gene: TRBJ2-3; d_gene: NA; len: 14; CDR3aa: CASSGGGGPDTQYF; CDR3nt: TGTGCCAGCTCGGGCGGGGGCGGCCCAGATACGCAGTATTTT
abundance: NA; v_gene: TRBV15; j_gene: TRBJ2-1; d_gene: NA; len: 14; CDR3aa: CATSRAPSHNEQFF; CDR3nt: TGTGCCACCAGCAGAGCCCCCTCCCACAATGAGCAGTTCTTC
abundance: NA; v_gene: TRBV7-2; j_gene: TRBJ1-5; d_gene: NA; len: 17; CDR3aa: CASSLFPAGVSNQPQHF; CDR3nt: TGTGCCAGCAGCTTATTCCCAGCAGGGGTGAGCAATCAGCCCCAGCATTTT